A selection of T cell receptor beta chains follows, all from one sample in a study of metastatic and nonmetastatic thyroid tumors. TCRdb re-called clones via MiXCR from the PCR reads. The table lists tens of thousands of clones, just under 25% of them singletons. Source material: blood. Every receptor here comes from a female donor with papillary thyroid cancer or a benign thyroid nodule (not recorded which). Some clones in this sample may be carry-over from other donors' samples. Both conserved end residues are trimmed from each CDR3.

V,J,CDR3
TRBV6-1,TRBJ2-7,ASSESVTKHSYEQY
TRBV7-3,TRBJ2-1,ASSLRGGSSLEQF
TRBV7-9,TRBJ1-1,ASSLGQNTEAF
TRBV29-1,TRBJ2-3,SVEKTSGLDTQY
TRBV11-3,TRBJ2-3,PSSLAGSSTYTQY
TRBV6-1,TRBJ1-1,ASRQIRQGALNTEAF
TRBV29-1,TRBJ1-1,SVGGNTVATGTEAF
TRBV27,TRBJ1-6,ASKRQGVNTSPLH
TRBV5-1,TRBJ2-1,ASSLGTSGSGEQF
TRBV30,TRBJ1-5,AWSPDSNQPQH
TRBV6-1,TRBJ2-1,ASSEQREWNEQF
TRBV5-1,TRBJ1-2,ASSLDDSYGYT
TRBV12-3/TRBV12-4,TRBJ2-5,ASSRTGAEETQY
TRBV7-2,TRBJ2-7,ASSQRAGWGGEQY
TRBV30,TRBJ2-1,AWNMRQGWNEQF
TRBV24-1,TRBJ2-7,ATSDLRQGYEQY
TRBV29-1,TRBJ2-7,SVRGGSYEQY
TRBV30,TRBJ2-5,AWSPARQETQH
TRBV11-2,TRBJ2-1,ASRRGGPKAFSYNEQF
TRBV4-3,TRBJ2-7,ASSQVAGLAGEQY
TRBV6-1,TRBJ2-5,ASSEAGGQETQY
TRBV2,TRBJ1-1,ASSVIVVAEAF
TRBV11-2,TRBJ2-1,ASTPGQIYNEQF
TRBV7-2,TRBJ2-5,ASSLTSGTGETQY
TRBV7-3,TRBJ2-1,ASSTTWSTGYNEQF
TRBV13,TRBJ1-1,ASSEGGFTEAF
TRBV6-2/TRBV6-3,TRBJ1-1,ASREGTEAF
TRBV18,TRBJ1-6,ASSLGTGNNSPLH
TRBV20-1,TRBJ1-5,SASWVRNQPQH
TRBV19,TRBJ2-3,ASSIGLRGSDTQY
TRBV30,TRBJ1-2,AWTSSPGYGYT
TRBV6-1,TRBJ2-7,ASSDLDGHSL
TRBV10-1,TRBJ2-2,ASSVLSGELF
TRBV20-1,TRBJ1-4,SARDFRQGGEKLF
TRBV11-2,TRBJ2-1,ASSFRGGEHNEQF
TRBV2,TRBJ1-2,ASMGDNKIYT
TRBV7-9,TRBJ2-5,ASSSQLGGYGETQY
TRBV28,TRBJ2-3,ASSLLGGNAQY
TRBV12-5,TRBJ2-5,DCGGTEQETQY
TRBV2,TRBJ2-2,ASSADTGELF